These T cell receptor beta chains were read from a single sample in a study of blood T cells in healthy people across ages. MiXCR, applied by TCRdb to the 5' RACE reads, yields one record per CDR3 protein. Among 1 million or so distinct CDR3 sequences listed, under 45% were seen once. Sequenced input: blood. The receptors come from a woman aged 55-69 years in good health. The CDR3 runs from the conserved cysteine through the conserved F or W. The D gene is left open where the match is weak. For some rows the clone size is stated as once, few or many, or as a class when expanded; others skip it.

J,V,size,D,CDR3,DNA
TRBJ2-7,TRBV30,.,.,CAGSRNNEQYF,TGTGCCGGGAGCCGAAACAATGAGCAGTACTTC
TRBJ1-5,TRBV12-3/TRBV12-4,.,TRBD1,CASSPGTVYQPQHF,TGTGCCAGCAGTCCCGGGACAGTTTATCAGCCCCAGCATTTT
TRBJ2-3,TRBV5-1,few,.,CASSFGGSRQGTQYF,TGCGCCAGCAGCTTTGGCGGGTCACGTCAGGGTACGCAGTATTTT
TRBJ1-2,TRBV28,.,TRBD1,CASTGQGTRDGYTF,TGTGCCAGCACTGGACAGGGAACGAGGGATGGCTACACCTTC
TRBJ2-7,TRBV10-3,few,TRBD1,CAISRQGLTYEQYF,TGTGCCATCAGCAGACAGGGCCTCACCTACGAGCAGTACTTC
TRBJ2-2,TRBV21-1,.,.,CASSKAGTGKTGELFF,TGTGCCAGCAGCAAAGCTGGGACAGGGAAAACCGGGGAGCTGTTTTTT
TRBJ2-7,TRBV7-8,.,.,CASSLAGLTRYEQYF,TGTGCCAGCAGCTTAGCGGGCCTGACAAGATACGAGCAGTACTTC
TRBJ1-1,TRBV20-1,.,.,CSALQGPMNTEAFF,TGCAGTGCTCTCCAGGGTCCGATGAACACTGAAGCTTTCTTT
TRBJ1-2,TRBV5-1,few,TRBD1,CASSSAAGTGFNYGYTF,TGCGCCAGCAGCTCGGCCGCCGGGACAGGCTTTAACTATGGCTACACCTTC
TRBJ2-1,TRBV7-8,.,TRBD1,CASSRRSQGKYNEQFF,TGTGCCAGCAGCCGCCGGTCACAGGGGAAATACAATGAGCAGTTCTTC
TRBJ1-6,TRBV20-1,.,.,CSASLSNSPLHF,TGCAGTGCTAGCTTATCCAATTCACCCCTCCACTTT
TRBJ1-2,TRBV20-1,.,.,CSATRGGGASRENGYTF,TGCAGTGCTACCCGCGGGGGAGGGGCGAGTCGTGAGAATGGCTACACCTTC
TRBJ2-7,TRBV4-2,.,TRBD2,CASKRTGTSGYEQYF,TGTGCCAGCAAGCGAACCGGGACTAGCGGCTACGAGCAGTACTTC
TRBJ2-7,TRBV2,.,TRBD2,CASSEAGTSLSYEQYF,TGTGCCAGCAGTGAAGCCGGGACTAGCTTATCCTACGAGCAGTACTTC
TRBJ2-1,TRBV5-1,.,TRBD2,CASSPGGEGPWNEQFF,TGCGCCAGCAGCCCGGGAGGGGAGGGCCCGTGGAATGAGCAGTTCTTC
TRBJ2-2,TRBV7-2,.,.,CASSLGLLEGQGELFF,TGTGCCAGCAGCTTAGGACTTCTGGAGGGCCAAGGGGAGCTGTTTTTT
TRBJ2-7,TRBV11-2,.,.,CASSSRRGESSYNEQYF,TGTGCCAGCAGCTCTCGCAGGGGGGAAAGCTCCTACAATGAGCAGTACTTC
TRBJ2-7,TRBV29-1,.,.,CSGRRKINRAHRNYEQYF,TGCAGCGGCCGAAGGAAAATCAATCGGGCTCATCGGAACTACGAGCAGTACTTC
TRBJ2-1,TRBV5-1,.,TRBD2,CASSLRTGGGTTEQFF,TGCGCCAGCAGCCTCCGAACCGGGGGTGGGACTACGGAGCAGTTCTTC
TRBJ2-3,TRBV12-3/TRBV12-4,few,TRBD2,CASRPGLAGLDTQYF,TGTGCCAGCAGACCGGGACTAGCGGGACTAGATACGCAGTATTTT
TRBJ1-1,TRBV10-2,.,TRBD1,CASSRDRAPTEAFF,TGCGCCAGCAGCCGCGACAGGGCTCCCACTGAAGCTTTCTTT
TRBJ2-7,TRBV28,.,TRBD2,CASIPGGLAGLGDSYNEQYF,TGTGCCAGCATCCCTGGGGGGCTAGCGGGGTTGGGGGACTCCTACAATGAGCAGTACTTC
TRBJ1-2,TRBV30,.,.,CAWSVQGRSNYGYTF,TGTGCCTGGAGTGTACAGGGAAGATCTAACTATGGCTACACCTTC
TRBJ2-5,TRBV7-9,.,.,CASSLALREETQYF,TGTGCCAGCAGCTTAGCGTTGCGGGAAGAGACCCAGTACTTC
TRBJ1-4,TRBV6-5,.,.,CASSYSVVEKLFF,TGTGCCAGCAGTTACTCGGTGGTTGAAAAACTGTTTTTT
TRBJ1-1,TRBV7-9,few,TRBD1,CASSLANRGTYTEAFF,TGTGCCAGCAGCTTAGCGAACAGGGGGACGTACACTGAAGCTTTCTTT
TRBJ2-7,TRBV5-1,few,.,CASSRDAVRGYEQYF,TGCGCCAGCAGCCGAGATGCGGTGAGGGGCTACGAGCAGTACTTC
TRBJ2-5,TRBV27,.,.,CASSGVSQETQYF,TGTGCCAGCAGTGGGGTCAGCCAAGAGACCCAGTACTTC
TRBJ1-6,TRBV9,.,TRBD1,CASRDRNSPLHF,TGTGCCAGCCGGGACAGAAATTCACCCCTCCACTTT
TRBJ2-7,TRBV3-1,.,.,CASFDGDSYEQYF,TGCGCCAGCTTCGATGGCGACTCCTACGAGCAGTACTTC
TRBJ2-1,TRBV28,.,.,CASSLQGWGNEQFF,TGTGCCAGCAGTTTACAGGGATGGGGCAATGAGCAGTTCTTC
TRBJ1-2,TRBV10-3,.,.,CATSGGPIKTERGYTF,TGTGCCACCTCGGGAGGGCCGATTAAAACCGAGCGGGGCTACACCTTC
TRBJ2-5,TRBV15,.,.,CATSLQRGSWEQYF,TGTGCCACCAGCCTTCAAAGGGGGTCCTGGGAGCAGTACTTC
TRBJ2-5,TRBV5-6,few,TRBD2,CASSTERERETQYF,TGTGCCAGCAGTACCGAGCGGGAGAGGGAGACCCAGTACTTC
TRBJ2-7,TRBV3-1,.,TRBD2,CASSHTSGRFGEQYF,TGTGCCAGCAGTCATACTAGCGGGAGGTTTGGCGAGCAGTACTTC
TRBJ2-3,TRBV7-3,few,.,CASSLSLTGAPGDTQYF,TGTGCCAGCAGCTTAAGCTTAACGGGAGCCCCCGGGGATACGCAGTATTTT
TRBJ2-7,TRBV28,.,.,CASTPSGGRAWEQYF,TGTGCCAGCACTCCCTCCGGAGGCCGAGCCTGGGAGCAGTACTTC
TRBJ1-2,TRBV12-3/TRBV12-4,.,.,CASSLVQSLVLYGYTF,TGTGCCAGCAGTTTAGTACAGTCGCTAGTTCTCTATGGCTACACCTTC
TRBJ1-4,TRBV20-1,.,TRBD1,CSVPGQSNEKLFF,TGCAGTGTTCCGGGACAGTCTAATGAAAAACTGTTTTTT
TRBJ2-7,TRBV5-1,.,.,CASSGDRRLNNEQYF,TGCGCCAGCAGCGGAGACAGAAGGCTAAACAATGAGCAGTACTTC